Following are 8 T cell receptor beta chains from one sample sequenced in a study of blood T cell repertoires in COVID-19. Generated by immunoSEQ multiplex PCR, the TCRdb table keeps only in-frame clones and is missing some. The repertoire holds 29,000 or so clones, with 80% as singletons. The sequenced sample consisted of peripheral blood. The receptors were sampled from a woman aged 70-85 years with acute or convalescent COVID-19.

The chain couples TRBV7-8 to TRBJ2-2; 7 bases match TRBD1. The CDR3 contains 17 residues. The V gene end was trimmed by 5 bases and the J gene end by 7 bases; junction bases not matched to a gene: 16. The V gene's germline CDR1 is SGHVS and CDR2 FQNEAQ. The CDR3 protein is CASSQHLGQVASGELFF. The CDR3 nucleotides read TGTGCCAGCAGCCAACATCTCGGACAGGTCGCGAGCGGGGAGCTGTTTTTT.

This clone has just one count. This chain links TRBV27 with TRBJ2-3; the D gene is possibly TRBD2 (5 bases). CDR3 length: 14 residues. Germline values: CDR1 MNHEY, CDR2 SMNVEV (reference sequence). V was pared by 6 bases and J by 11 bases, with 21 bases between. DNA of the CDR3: TGTGCCAGCAGCCAAACTAGAAGCGAACGTGTGCAGTATTTT. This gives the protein CASSQTRSERVQYF.

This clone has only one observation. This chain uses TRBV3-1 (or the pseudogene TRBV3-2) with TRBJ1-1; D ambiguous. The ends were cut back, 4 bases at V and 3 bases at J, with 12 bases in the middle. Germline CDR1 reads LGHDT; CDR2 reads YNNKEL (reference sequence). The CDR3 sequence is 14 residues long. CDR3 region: CASSPAGFYTEAFF. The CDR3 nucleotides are TGTGCCAGCAGCCCGGCGGGCTTTTACACTGAAGCTTTCTTT.

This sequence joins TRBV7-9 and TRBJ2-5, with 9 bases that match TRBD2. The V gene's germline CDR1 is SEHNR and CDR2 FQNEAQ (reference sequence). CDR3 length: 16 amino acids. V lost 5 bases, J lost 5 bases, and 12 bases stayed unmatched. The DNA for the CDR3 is TGTGCCAGCAGCCCTAGTGGGAGCGGGAGGACGGAGACCCAGTACTTC. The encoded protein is CASSPSGSGRTETQYF.

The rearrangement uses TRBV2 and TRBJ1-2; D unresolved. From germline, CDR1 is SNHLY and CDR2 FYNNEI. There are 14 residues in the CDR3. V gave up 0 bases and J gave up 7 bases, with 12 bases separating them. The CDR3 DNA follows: TGTGCCAGCAGTGAAGCGCTTTCTTGGGCTGGCTACACCTTC. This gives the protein CASSEALSWAGYTF. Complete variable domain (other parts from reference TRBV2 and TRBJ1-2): EPEVTQTPSHQVTQMGQEVILRCVPISNHLYFYWYRQILGQKVEFLVSFYNNEISEKSEIFDDQFSVERPDGSNFTLKIRSTKLEDSAMYFCASSEALSWAGYTFGSGTRLTVV.

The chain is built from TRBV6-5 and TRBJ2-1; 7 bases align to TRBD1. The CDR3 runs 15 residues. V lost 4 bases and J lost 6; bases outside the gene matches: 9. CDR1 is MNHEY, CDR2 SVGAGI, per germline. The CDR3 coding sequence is TGTGCCAGCAGTTCCACCCGGACAGGAAGCAATGAGCAGTTCTTC. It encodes CASSSTRTGSNEQFF.

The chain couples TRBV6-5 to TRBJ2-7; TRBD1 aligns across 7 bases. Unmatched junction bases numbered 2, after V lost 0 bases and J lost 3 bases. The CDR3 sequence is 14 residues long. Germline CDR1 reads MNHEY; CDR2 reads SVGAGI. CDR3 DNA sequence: TGTGCCAGCAGTTACTCGTGGACAGGCTACGAGCAGTACTTC. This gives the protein CASSYSWTGYEQYF.

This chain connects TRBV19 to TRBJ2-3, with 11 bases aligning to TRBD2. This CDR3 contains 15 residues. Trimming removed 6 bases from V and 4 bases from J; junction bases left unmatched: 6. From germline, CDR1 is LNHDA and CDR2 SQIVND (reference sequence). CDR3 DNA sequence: TGTGCCAGTAGCGATAGCGGGGGGGCTGCAGATACGCAGTATTTT. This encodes CASSDSGGAADTQYF.